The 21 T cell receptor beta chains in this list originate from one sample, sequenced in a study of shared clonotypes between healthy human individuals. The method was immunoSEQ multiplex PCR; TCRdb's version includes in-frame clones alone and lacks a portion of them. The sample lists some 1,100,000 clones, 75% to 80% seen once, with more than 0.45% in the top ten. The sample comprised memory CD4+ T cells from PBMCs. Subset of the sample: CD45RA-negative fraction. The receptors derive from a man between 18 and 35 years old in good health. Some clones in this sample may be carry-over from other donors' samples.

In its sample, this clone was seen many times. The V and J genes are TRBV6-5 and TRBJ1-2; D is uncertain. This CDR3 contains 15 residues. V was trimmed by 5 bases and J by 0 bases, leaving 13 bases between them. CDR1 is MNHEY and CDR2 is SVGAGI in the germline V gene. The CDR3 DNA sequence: TGTGCCAGCAGTCGGGTCGCGTTCACTAACTATGGCTACACCTTC. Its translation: CASSRVAFTNYGYTF.

The DNA of the CDR3 is TGTGCCAGCAGTTCGGGGAGGGGATACGAGCAGTACTTC. Protein: CASSSGRGYEQYF. The chain carries TRBV27 and TRBJ2-7, with 7 bases that match TRBD2. The CDR3 has 13 amino acids. With V trimmed by 4 bases and J by 4 bases, 4 bases remained unmatched. CDR1 and CDR2 (germline): MNHEY, SMNVEV (reference sequence).

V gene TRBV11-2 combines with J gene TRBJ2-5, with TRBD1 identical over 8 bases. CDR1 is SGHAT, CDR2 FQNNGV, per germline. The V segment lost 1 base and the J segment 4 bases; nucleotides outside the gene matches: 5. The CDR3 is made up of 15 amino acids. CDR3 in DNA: TGTGCCAGCAGCTTAGTCTACGGACAGGGAGAGACCCAGTACTTC. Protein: CASSLVYGQGETQYF.

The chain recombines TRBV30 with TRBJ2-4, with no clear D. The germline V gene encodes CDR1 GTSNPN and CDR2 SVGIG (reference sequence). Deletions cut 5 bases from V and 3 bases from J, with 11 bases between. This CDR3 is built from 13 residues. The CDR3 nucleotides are TGTGCCTGGTCCAGGCACAGCAAAAACATTCAGTACTTC. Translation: CAWSRHSKNIQYF.

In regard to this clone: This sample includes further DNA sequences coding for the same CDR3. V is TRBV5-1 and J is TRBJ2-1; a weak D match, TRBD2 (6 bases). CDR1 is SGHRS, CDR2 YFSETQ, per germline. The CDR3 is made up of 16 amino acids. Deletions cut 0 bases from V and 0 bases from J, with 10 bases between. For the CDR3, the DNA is TGCGCCAGCAGCTTGGTCGGGGGAAGCTCCTACAATGAGCAGTTCTTC. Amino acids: CASSLVGGSSYNEQFF.

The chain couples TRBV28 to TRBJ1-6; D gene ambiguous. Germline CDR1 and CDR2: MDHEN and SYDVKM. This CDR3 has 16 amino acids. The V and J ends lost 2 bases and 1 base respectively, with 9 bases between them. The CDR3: CASSLRQLSYNSPLHF. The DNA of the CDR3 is TGTGCCAGCAGTTTAAGGCAGCTATCCTATAATTCACCCCTCCACTTT.

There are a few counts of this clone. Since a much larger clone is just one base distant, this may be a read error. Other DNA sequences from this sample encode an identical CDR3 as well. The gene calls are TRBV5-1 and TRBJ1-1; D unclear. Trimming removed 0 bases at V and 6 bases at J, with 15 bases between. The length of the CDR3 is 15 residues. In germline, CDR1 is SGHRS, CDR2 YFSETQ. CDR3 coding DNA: TGCGCCAGCAGCTTGGTGGGCTCCCTAGTGGCTGAAGCTTTCTTT. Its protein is CASSLVGSLVAEAFF.

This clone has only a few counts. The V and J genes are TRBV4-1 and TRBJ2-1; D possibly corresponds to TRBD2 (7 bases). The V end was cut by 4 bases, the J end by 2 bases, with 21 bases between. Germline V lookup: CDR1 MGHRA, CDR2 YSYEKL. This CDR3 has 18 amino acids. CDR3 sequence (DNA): TGCGCCAGCAGCCGCCGGTGGGGGGGCGGCGAGACCTACAATGAGCAGTTCTTC. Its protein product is CASSRRWGGGETYNEQFF.

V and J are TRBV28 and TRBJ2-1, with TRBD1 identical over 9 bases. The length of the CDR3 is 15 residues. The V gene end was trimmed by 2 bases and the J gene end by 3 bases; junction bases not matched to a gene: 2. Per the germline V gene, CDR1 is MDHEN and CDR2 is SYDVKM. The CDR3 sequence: CASSLGGQGYNEQFF. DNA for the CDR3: TGTGCCAGCAGTTTAGGGGGACAGGGCTACAATGAGCAGTTCTTC. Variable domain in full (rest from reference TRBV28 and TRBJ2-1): DVKVTQSSRYLVKRTGEKVFLECVQDMDHENMFWYRQDPGLGLRLIYFSYDVKMKEKGDIPEGYSVSREKKERFSLILESASTNQTSMYLCASSLGGQGYNEQFFGPGTRLTVL.

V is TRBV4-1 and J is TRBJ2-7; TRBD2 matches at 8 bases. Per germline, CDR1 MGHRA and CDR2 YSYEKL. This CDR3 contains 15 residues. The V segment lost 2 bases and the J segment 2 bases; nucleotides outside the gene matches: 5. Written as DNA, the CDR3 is TGCGCCAGCAGCCAAACTTCACTAGCGGCCTACGAGCAGTACTTC. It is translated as CASSQTSLAAYEQYF.

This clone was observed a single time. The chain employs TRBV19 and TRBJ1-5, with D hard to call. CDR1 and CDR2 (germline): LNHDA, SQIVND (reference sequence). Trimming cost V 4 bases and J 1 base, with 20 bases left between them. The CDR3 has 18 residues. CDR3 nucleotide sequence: TGTGCCAGTAGTAGTCGCTATGGGCTGGTTGGAAGCAATCAGCCCCAGCATTTT. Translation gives CASSSRYGLVGSNQPQHF.

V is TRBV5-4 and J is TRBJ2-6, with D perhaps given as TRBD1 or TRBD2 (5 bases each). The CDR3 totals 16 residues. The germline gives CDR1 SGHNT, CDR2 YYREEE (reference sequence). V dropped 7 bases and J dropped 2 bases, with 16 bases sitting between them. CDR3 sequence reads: CASGGTGRAGANVLTF. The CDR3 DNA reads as TGTGCCAGCGGGGGTACGGGCCGCGCTGGGGCCAACGTCCTGACTTTC.

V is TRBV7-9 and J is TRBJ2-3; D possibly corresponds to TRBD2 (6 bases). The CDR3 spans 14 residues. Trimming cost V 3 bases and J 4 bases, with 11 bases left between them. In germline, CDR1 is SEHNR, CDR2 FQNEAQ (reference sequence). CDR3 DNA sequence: TGTGCCAGCAGCTTGGACGCGGGGCCAGATACGCAGTATTTT. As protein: CASSLDAGPDTQYF. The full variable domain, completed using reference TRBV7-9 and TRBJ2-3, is DTGVSQNPRHKITKRGQNVTFRCDPISEHNRLYWYRQTLGQGPEFLTYFQNEAQLEKSRLLSDRFSAERPKGSFSTLEIQRTEQGDSAMYLCASSLDAGPDTQYFGPGTRLTVL.

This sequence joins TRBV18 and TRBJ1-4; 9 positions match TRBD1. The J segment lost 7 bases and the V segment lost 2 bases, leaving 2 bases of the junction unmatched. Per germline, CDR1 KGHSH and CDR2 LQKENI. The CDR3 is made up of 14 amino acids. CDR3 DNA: TGTGCCAGCTCACCAAACAGGGGGCCTGAAAAACTGTTTTTT. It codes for CASSPNRGPEKLFF.

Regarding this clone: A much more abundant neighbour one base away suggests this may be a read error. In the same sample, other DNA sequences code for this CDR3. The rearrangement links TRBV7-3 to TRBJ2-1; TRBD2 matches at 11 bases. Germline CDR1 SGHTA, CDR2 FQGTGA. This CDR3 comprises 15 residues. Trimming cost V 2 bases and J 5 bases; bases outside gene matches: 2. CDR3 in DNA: TGTGCCAGCAGCTTAGGACTAGCGGGTAACAATGAGCAGTTCTTC. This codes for CASSLGLAGNNEQFF.

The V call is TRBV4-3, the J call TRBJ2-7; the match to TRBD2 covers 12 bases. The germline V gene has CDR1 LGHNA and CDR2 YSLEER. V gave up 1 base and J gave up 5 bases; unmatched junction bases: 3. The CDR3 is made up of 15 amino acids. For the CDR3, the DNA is TGCGCCAGCAGCCAAGGGCTAGCGGGAGGGGACGAGCAGTACTTC. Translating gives CASSQGLAGGDEQYF.

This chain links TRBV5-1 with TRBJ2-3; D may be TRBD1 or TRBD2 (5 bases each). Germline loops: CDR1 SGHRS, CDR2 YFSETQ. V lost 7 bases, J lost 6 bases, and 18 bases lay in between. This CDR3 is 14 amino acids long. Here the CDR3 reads CASGARGPSDTQYF. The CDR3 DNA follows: TGCGCCAGCGGGGCTAGGGGACCGTCGGATACGCAGTATTTT.

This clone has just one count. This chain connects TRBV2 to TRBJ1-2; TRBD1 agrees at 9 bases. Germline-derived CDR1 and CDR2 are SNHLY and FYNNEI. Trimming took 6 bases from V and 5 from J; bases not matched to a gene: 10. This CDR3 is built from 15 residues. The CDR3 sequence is CASRDGQGLKYGYTF. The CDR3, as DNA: TGTGCCAGCAGAGATGGACAGGGGTTGAAGTATGGCTACACCTTC.

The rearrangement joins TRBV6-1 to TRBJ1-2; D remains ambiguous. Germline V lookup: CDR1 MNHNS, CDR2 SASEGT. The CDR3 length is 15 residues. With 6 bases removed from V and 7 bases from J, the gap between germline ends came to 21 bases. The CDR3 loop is CASSPRRTPGPGYTF. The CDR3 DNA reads TGTGCCAGCAGCCCCAGACGGACTCCCGGCCCTGGCTACACCTTC.

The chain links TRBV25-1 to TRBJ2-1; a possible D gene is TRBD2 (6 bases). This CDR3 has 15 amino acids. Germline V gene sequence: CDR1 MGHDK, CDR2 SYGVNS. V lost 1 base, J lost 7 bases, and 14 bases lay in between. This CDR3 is CASSEFSGRKNEQFF. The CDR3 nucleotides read TGTGCCAGCAGTGAATTTAGCGGCAGGAAGAATGAGCAGTTCTTC.

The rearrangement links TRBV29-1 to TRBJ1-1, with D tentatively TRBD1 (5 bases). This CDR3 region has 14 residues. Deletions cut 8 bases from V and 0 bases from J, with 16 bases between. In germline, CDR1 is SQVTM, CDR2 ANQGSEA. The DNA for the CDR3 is TGCAGCCCAACCCGGGGACCGATGAACACTGAAGCTTTCTTT. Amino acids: CSPTRGPMNTEAFF.